Below, one TCR beta chain is given with its context. No antigen is known for it. This specimen belongs to a study of T cells in Graves' hyperthyroidism and ophthalmopathy. Graves' hyperthyroidism showing no ophthalmopathy progression within 18 months was considered stable. The diagnoses drew upon clinical symptoms, serum thyroxine and TRAb, thyroid ultrasound and orbital computed tomography. Trimming left V 3 bases short and J 16 bases short, with 18 bases between. Germline lookup yields CDR1 MNHEY and CDR2 SMNVEV (reference sequence). CDR3 length equals 13 residues. Study conclusions and caveats: Using 13 V-J features, a model discriminated ophthalmopathy from stable hyperthyroidism. Blood samples included most of the expanded thyroid clonotypes exceeding 0.001.

The CDR3 regions of TCR beta were amplified from RNA transcripts. The HTBI primer set was used in a first-round RT-PCR of the TCR CDR3. TCRdb passed the multiplex PCR reads through MiXCR, listing each CDR3 protein once. Among about 420,000 distinct CDR3 sequences listed, around 16% were seen once. V and J are TRBV27 and TRBJ1-4; D might be TRBD1 (5 bases). The TCR comes from a woman between 18 and 30 years old with Graves' hyperthyroidism. The sequencing input was blood. The CDR3 here is CASSLREGTVQFF. CDR3 DNA sequence: TGTGCCAGCAGTTTGCGGGAAGGGACTGTTCAGTTTTTT. Combining the CDR3 with reference TRBV27 and TRBJ1-4 gives the whole variable domain EAQVTQNPRYLITVTGKKLTVTCSQNMNHEYMSWYRQDPGLGLRQIYYSMNVEVTDKGDVPEGYKVSRKEKRNFPLILESPSPNQTSLYFCASSLREGTVQFFGSGTQLSVL.